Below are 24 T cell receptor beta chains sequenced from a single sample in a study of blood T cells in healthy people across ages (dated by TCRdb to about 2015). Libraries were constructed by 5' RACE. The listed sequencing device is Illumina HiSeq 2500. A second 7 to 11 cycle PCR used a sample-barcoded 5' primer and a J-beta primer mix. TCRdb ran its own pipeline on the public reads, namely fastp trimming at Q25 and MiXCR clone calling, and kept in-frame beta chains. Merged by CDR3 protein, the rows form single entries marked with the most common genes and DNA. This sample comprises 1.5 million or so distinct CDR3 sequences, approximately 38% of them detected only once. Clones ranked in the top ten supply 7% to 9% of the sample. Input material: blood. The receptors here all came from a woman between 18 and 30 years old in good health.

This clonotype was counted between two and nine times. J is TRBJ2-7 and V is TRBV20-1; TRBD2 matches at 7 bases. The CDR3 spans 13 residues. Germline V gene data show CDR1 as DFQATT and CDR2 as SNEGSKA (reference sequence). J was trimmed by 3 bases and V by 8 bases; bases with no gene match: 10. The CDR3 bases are TGCAGTAAAATCCGGACTAGAAACTACGAGCAGTACTTC. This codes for CSKIRTRNYEQYF.

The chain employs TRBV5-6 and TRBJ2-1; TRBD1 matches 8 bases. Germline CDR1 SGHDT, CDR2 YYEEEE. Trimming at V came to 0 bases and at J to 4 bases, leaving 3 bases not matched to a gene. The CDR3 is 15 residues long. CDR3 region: CASSLERQGYNEQFF. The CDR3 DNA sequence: TGTGCCAGCAGCTTGGAGCGACAGGGGTACAATGAGCAGTTCTTC.

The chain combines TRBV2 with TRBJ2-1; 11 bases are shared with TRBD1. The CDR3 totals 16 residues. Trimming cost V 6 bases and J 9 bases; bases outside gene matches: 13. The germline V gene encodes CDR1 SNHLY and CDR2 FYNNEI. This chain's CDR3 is CASSLTGTGGTGEQFF. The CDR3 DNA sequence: TGTGCCAGCAGCTTAACCGGGACAGGGGGGACGGGTGAGCAGTTCTTC.

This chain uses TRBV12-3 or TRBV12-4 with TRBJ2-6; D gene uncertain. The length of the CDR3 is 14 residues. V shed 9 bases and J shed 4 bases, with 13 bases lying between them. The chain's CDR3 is CASGQSDGANVLTF. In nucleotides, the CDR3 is TGTGCCAGTGGTCAAAGTGACGGGGCCAACGTCCTGACTTTC.

The CDR3 DNA sequence: TGCAGCGCCTTACAGGGGGCAAGCGATGAGCAGTTCTTC. Translation gives CSALQGASDEQFF. The genes are TRBV29-1 and TRBJ2-1, with 9 bases identical to TRBD1. Germline CDR1 is SQVTM and CDR2 is ANQGSEA. The CDR3 is 13 amino acids. V dropped 7 bases and J dropped 8; count of bases not matched to a gene: 9.

CDR3: CSARPGRSSYEQYF. The CDR3 region has the DNA TGCAGTGCTAGGCCAGGGAGGAGCTCCTACGAGCAGTACTTC. This sequence joins TRBV20-1 and TRBJ2-7; D possibly corresponds to TRBD2 (6 bases). Germline assignment: CDR1 DFQATT and CDR2 SNEGSKA (reference sequence). This CDR3 spans 14 amino acids. V lost 3 bases, J lost 0 bases, and 12 bases lay in between.

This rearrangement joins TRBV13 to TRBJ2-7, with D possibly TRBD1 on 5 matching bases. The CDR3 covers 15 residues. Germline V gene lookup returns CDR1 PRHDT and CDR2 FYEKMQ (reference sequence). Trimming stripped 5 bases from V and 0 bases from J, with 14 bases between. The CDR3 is CASSRQGFRSYEQYF. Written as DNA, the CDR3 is TGTGCCAGCAGCCGTCAGGGCTTCCGCTCCTACGAGCAGTACTTC.

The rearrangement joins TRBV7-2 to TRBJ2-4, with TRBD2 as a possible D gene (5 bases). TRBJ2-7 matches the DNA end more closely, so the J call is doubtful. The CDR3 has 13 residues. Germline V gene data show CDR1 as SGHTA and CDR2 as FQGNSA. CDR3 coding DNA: TGTGCCAGCAGCGGGCCGGGAAGATACGAGCAGTACTTC. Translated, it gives CASSGPGRYEQYF.

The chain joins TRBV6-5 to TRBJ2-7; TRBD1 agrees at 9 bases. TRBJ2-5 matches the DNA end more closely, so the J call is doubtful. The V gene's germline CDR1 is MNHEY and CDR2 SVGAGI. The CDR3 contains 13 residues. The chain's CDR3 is CATVQGAGETQYF. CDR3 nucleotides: TGTGCCACCGTACAGGGGGCCGGCGAGACCCAGTACTTC.

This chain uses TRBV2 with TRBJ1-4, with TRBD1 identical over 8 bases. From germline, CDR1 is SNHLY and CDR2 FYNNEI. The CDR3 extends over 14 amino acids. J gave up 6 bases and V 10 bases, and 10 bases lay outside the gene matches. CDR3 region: CATQPGTGYEKLFF. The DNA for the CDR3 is TGTGCCACCCAGCCCGGGACAGGCTATGAAAAACTGTTTTTT. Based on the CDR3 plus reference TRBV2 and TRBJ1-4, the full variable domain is EPEVTQTPSHQVTQMGQEVILRCVPISNHLYFYWYRQILGQKVEFLVSFYNNEISEKSEIFDDQFSVERPDGSNFTLKIRSTKLEDSAMYFCATQPGTGYEKLFFGSGTQLSVL.

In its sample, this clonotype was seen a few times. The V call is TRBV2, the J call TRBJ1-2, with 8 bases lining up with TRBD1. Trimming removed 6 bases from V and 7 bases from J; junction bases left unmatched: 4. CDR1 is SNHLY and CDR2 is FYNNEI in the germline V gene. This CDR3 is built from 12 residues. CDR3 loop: CASSYDRGGYTF. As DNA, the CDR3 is TGTGCCAGCAGCTATGACAGGGGTGGCTACACCTTC.

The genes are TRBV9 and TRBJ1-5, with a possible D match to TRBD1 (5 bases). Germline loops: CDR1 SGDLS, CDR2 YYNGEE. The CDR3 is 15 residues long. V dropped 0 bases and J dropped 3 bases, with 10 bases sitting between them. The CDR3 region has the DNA TGTGCCAGCAGCGTAGGAAGGGGCGACAATCAGCCCCAGCATTTT. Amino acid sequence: CASSVGRGDNQPQHF. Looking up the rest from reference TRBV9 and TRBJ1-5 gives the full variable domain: DSGVTQTPKHLITATGQRVTLRCSPRSGDLSVYWYQQSLDQGLQFLIQYYNGEERAKGNILERFSAQQFPDLHSELNLSSLELGDSALYFCASSVGRGDNQPQHFGDGTRLSIL.

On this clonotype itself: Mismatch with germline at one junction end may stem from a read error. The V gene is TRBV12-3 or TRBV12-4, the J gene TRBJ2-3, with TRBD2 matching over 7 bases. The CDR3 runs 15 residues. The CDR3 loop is CASSLAAQRTDTRYF. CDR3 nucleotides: TGTGCCAGCAGCCTAGCGGCACAGCGCACAGATACGCGGTATTTT.

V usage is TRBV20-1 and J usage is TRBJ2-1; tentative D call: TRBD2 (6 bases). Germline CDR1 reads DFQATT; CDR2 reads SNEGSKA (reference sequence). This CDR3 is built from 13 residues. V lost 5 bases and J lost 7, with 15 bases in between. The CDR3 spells CSAVPGLGNEQFF. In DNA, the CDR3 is TGCAGTGCTGTCCCGGGACTCGGAAATGAGCAGTTCTTC.

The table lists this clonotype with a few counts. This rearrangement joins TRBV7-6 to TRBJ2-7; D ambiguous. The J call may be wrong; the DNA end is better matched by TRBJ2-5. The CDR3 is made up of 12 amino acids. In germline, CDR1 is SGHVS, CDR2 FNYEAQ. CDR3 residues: CASSVTDGTQYF. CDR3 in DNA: TGTGCCAGCAGCGTAACAGACGGGACCCAGTACTTC.

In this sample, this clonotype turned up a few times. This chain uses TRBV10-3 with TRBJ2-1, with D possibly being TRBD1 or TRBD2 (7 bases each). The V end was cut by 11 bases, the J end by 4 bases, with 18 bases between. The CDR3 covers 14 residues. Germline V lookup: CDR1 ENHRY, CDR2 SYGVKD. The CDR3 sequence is CAASKAGQYNEQFF. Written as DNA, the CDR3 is TGTGCCGCCTCCAAAGCGGGACAGTACAATGAGCAGTTCTTC.

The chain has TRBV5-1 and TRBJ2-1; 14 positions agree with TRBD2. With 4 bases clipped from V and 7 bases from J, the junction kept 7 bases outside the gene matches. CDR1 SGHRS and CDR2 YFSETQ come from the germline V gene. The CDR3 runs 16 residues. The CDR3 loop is CASSNRLAGGVNEQFF. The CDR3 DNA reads TGCGCCAGCAGCAACCGACTAGCGGGAGGGGTAAATGAGCAGTTCTTC.

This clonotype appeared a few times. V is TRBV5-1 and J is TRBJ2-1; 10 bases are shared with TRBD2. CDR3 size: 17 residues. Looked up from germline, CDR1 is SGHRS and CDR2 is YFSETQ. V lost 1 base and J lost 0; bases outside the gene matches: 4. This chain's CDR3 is CASSLLLAGNSYNEQFF. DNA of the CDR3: TGCGCCAGCAGCTTGTTACTAGCGGGGAACTCCTACAATGAGCAGTTCTTC. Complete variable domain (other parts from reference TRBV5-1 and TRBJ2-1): KAGVTQTPRYLIKTRGQQVTLSCSPISGHRSVSWYQQTPGQGLQFLFEYFSETQRNKGNFPGRFSGRQFSNSRSEMNVSTLELGDSALYLCASSLLLAGNSYNEQFFGPGTRLTVL.

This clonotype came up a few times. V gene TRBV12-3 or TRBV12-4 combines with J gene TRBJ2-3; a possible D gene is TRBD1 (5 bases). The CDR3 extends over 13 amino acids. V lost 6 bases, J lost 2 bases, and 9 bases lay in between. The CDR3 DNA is TGTGCCAGCAGCTGGGGCATCACAGATACGCAGTATTTT. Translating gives CASSWGITDTQYF.

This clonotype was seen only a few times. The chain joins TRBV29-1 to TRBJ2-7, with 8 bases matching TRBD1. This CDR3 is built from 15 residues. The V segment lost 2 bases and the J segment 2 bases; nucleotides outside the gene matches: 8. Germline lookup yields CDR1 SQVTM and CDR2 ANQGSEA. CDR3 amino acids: CSVETGQGAAYEQYF. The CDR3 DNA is TGCAGCGTTGAAACCGGACAGGGCGCGGCCTACGAGCAGTACTTC.

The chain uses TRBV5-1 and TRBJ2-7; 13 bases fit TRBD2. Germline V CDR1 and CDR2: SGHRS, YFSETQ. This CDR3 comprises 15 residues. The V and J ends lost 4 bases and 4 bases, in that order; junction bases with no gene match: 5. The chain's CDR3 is CASSTGLAGRYEQYF. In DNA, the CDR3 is TGCGCCAGCAGCACGGGACTAGCGGGACGGTACGAGCAGTACTTC.

The CDR3 spells CAWSRQGAEGYTF. Written as DNA, the CDR3 is TGTGCCTGGAGCCGACAGGGGGCTGAAGGCTACACCTTC. The V and J genes are TRBV30 and TRBJ1-2, with 10 nucleotides matching TRBD1. The germline V gene encodes CDR1 GTSNPN and CDR2 SVGIG (reference sequence). The ends lost 3 bases at V and 8 bases at J; junction bases unmatched: 6. The CDR3 consists of 13 residues.

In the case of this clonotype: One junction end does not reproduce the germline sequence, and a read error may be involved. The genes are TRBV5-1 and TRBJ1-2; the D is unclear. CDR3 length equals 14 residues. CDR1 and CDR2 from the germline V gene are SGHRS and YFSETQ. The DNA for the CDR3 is TGCGTCAGCAGCCTCGCGATCCCTGGCTATGGCTACACCTTC. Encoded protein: CVSSLAIPGYGYTF.

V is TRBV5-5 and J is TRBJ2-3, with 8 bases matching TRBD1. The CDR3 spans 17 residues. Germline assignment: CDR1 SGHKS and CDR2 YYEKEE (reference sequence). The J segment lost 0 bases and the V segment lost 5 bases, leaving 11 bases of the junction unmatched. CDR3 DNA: TGTGCCAGCAGTTTTTACCAGGGGGCTACTAGCACAGATACGCAGTATTTT. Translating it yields CASSFYQGATSTDTQYF.